The 31 T cell receptor beta chains reported below all come from one sample, sequenced in a study of cytomegalovirus exposure and HLA in healthy donors. 13 Jbeta primers and 60 Vbeta primers were used for the PCR. TCRdb keeps only in-frame clones here, not all; method: immunoSEQ multiplex PCR. The data contain 250,000 or so clones, nearly 95% of them singletons. Sequencing was carried out using PBMCs. Every receptor here comes from a girl aged 2-10 years in good health and CMV-seronegative.

The chain is built from TRBV6-5 and TRBJ1-1; the D is unclear. V lost 0 bases and J 13 bases, leaving 12 bases between the germline ends. The CDR3 is 12 amino acids. The germline V gene has CDR1 MNHEY and CDR2 SVGAGI. The CDR3 loop is CASSYSALPVFF. The CDR3 DNA reads as TGTGCCAGCAGTTACTCAGCCTTGCCCGTTTTCTTT.

The genes are TRBV5-1 and TRBJ1-2, with TRBD1 matching 9 bases. The junction had 11 bases not matched to a gene; V was cut back by 0 bases and J by 2 bases. CDR1 SGHRS and CDR2 YFSETQ come from the germline V gene. CDR3 size: 18 residues. CDR3 DNA: TGCGCCAGCAGCTTGGGTCCACCGGGACAGGGATCAAACTATGGCTACACCTTC. This sequence encodes CASSLGPPGQGSNYGYTF. The full variable domain, its missing parts supplied by reference TRBV5-1 and TRBJ1-2, is KAGVTQTPRYLIKTRGQQVTLSCSPISGHRSVSWYQQTPGQGLQFLFEYFSETQRNKGNFPGRFSGRQFSNSRSEMNVSTLELGDSALYLCASSLGPPGQGSNYGYTFGSGTRLTVV.

This clone was observed a single time. The chain recombines TRBV5-6 with TRBJ2-2; 10 bases match TRBD1. Germline lookup yields CDR1 SGHDT and CDR2 YYEEEE. The CDR3 length is 16 residues. J was trimmed by 3 bases and V by 3 bases; bases with no gene match: 5. CDR3: CASSYDRGLYTGELFF. CDR3 nucleotides: TGTGCCAGCAGCTATGACAGGGGGCTATACACCGGGGAGCTGTTTTTT.

The CDR3 loop is CASSLGAGYTF. The CDR3 bases are TGTGCCAGCAGCCTCGGAGCCGGCTACACCTTC. The V call is TRBV28, the J call TRBJ1-2, with no clear D. Germline CDR1 and CDR2: MDHEN and SYDVKM. The CDR3 runs 11 residues. Trimming removed 6 bases from V and 8 bases from J, with 10 bases in between.

The CDR3 loop is CASSLWGGGQSSYNEQFF. CDR3 nucleotide sequence: TGTGCCAGCAGCTTGTGGGGGGGAGGCCAAAGCTCCTACAATGAGCAGTTCTTC. The chain is built from TRBV5-4 and TRBJ2-1, with 7 bases that match TRBD2. CDR1 SGHNT and CDR2 YYREEE come from the germline V gene (reference sequence). Trimming removed 1 base from V and 0 bases from J; junction bases left unmatched: 10. This CDR3 is 18 amino acids long.

The chain is built from TRBV10-3 and TRBJ2-3; 10 nucleotides line up with TRBD2. Germline trimming cut 2 bases from V and 5 bases from J; bases unmatched to any gene: 10. CDR3 length: 17 amino acids. Germline-derived CDR1 and CDR2 are ENHRY and SYGVKD. CDR3 sequence reads: CAISEPSSGGYRDTQYF. The CDR3 DNA reads TGTGCCATCAGTGAGCCCAGTAGCGGGGGGTATCGAGATACGCAGTATTTT.

The chain is built from TRBV27 and TRBJ2-5, with D perhaps TRBD2 (6 bases). Germline loops: CDR1 MNHEY, CDR2 SMNVEV (reference sequence). This CDR3 contains 15 residues. Trimming shortened V by 4 bases and J by 4 bases, and 16 bases separated the two germline ends. CDR3 loop: CASSSGTGGAETQYF. The CDR3 coding sequence is TGTGCCAGCAGTTCCGGGACCGGCGGGGCAGAGACCCAGTACTTC.

The chain employs TRBV27 and TRBJ1-2, with 7 positions matching TRBD1. Germline lookup yields CDR1 MNHEY and CDR2 SMNVEV (reference sequence). V shed 8 bases and J 0 bases; nucleotides not matched to a gene: 9. The CDR3 runs 15 residues. The CDR3 nucleotides are TGTGCCAGCCGGGAGGGGGCAGGGGCTAACTATGGCTACACCTTC. Protein product: CASREGAGANYGYTF.

The chain recombines TRBV29-1 with TRBJ2-2; D is possibly TRBD1 (5 bases). The germline CDR1 and CDR2 sequences are SQVTM and ANQGSEA. Trimming left V 1 base short and J 1 base short, with 13 bases between. The CDR3 contains 16 residues. The DNA of the CDR3 is TGCAGCGTTGAAGCCCAAGGGGCCATGAACACCGGGGAGCTGTTTTTT. Residues: CSVEAQGAMNTGELFF.

This clone has a handful of counts. The chain employs TRBV5-1 and TRBJ1-1, with D hard to call. From germline, CDR1 is SGHRS and CDR2 YFSETQ. The germline V and J ends were trimmed by 4 bases and 1 base, with 5 bases remaining between them. The CDR3 loop spans 12 amino acids. CDR3 sequence reads: CASSEKNTEAFF. The CDR3 nucleotides read TGCGCCAGCAGCGAGAAGAACACTGAAGCTTTCTTT.

The rearrangement links TRBV4-2 to TRBJ2-1; TRBD2 aligns across 10 bases. Germline assignment: CDR1 LGHNA and CDR2 YNFKEQ. Germline trimming cut 1 base from V and 1 base from J; bases unmatched to any gene: 16. The CDR3 is made up of 21 amino acids. The CDR3 is CASSQGDLAGVGIRSYNEQFF. The CDR3 region has the DNA TGTGCCAGCAGCCAAGGTGATCTAGCGGGAGTCGGTATAAGGTCCTACAATGAGCAGTTCTTC.

This CDR3 is CASSPHPYRAGELFF. As DNA, the CDR3 is TGTGCCAGCAGTCCCCACCCCTACAGGGCCGGGGAGCTGTTTTTT. The V and J genes are TRBV27 and TRBJ2-2; possible D gene TRBD1, 6 bases. There are 15 residues in the CDR3. The germline V gene encodes CDR1 MNHEY and CDR2 SMNVEV (reference sequence). The V gene lost 5 bases and the J gene lost 6 bases, with 16 bases spanning the gap.

CDR3 region: CASRGLVGPYEQYF. CDR3 nucleotides: TGCGCCAGCAGAGGACTAGTAGGCCCCTACGAGCAGTACTTC. The rearrangement links TRBV5-1 to TRBJ2-5; 7 bases fit TRBD2. The J call may be incorrect, as the DNA end agrees better with TRBJ2-7. The CDR3 is made up of 14 amino acids. Per germline, CDR1 SGHRS and CDR2 YFSETQ.

The chain uses TRBV7-8 and TRBJ2-2; TRBD2 aligns across 7 bases. Germline V lookup: CDR1 SGHVS, CDR2 FQNEAQ. This CDR3 region has 16 residues. V trimming: 4 bases; J trimming: 5 bases; junction bases outside the gene matches: 10. The CDR3 loop reads CASSSKGRAGTGELFF. In nucleotides, the CDR3 is TGTGCCAGCAGCTCTAAAGGGAGGGCCGGGACCGGGGAGCTGTTTTTT.

This chain joins TRBV2 and TRBJ1-1; tentative D call: TRBD1 (5 bases). Per germline, CDR1 SNHLY and CDR2 FYNNEI. The CDR3 covers 13 residues. V dropped 8 bases and J dropped 0 bases, with 10 bases sitting between them. Written as DNA, the CDR3 is TGTGCCAGCTTGGGGGGGATGAACACTGAAGCTTTCTTT. Encoded protein: CASLGGMNTEAFF.

Details on this clone: This sample also contains other DNA sequences that code for the same CDR3. This chain joins TRBV18 and TRBJ1-1, with unresolved D. The CDR3 contains 13 residues. Trimming took off 3 bases at V and 1 base at J, with 6 bases between the two ends. Germline lookup yields CDR1 KGHSH and CDR2 LQKENI. CDR3 in DNA: TGTGCCAGCTCACCGACGGGGAACACTGAAGCTTTCTTT. The encoded protein is CASSPTGNTEAFF. Full variable domain (remainder filled in from reference TRBV18 and TRBJ1-1): NAGVMQNPRHLVRRRGQEARLRCSPMKGHSHVYWYRQLPEEGLKFMVYLQKENIIDESGMPKERFSAEFPKEGPSILRIQQVVRGDSAAYFCASSPTGNTEAFFGQGTRLTVV.

Remarks on this clone: At one of its ends the junction is not consistent with the germline gene, which may arise from a read error. The chain recombines TRBV7-9 with TRBJ2-1; 7 positions match TRBD2. The CDR3 is made up of 16 amino acids. Looked up from germline, CDR1 is SEHNR and CDR2 is FQNEAQ (reference sequence). CDR3 residues: CSSSLSRDYRRDEQFF. In DNA form, the CDR3 reads TGTTCCAGCAGCTTGAGCCGGGACTATCGGAGGGATGAGCAGTTCTTC.

This sequence joins TRBV6-5 and TRBJ2-5; tentative D call: TRBD1 (5 bases). Trimming removed 0 bases at V and 5 bases at J, with 10 bases between. The CDR3 contains 14 residues. The germline CDR1 and CDR2 sequences are MNHEY and SVGAGI. The CDR3 is CASSYSGVGETQYF. DNA of the CDR3: TGTGCCAGCAGTTACTCAGGGGTTGGGGAGACCCAGTACTTC.

CDR3 amino acids: CASSMPRTGYGYTF. The CDR3 DNA reads as TGTGCCAGTAGTATGCCCCGGACAGGCTATGGCTACACCTTC. The J gene is TRBJ1-2, the V gene TRBV19; TRBD1 agrees at 7 bases. The germline gives CDR1 LNHDA, CDR2 SQIVND (reference sequence). CDR3 length equals 14 residues. Trimming cost V 3 bases and J 4 bases; bases outside gene matches: 5.

The chain uses TRBV6-6 and TRBJ1-1; possibly TRBD1 for D (6 bases). The CDR3 consists of 14 residues. The V gene's germline CDR1 is MNHNY and CDR2 SVGAGI (reference sequence). The ends were cut back, 8 bases at V and 0 bases at J, with 13 bases in the middle. The CDR3 nucleotides are TGTGCCAGCCGGGACACAGGGTTGAACACTGAAGCTTTCTTT. Protein: CASRDTGLNTEAFF.

This rearrangement joins TRBV23-1 to TRBJ2-2; maybe TRBD2 (6 bases). TRBV23-1 is an open reading frame whose function is uncertain. The CDR3 length is 13 residues. With 5 bases removed from V and 4 bases from J, the gap between germline ends came to 8 bases. CDR3 region: CASSGGTTGELFF. The CDR3, as DNA: TGCGCCAGCAGTGGAGGGACCACCGGGGAGCTGTTTTTT.

V and J are TRBV7-9 and TRBJ2-7, with 14 bases lining up with TRBD2. CDR1 is SEHNR, CDR2 FQNEAQ, per germline (reference sequence). CDR3 length: 17 residues. V lost 3 bases and J lost 2; bases outside the gene matches: 6. This chain's CDR3 is CASSFGTSGGPTYEQYF. CDR3 bases: TGTGCCAGCAGCTTCGGGACTAGCGGGGGACCCACCTACGAGCAGTACTTC.

The rearrangement links TRBV9 to TRBJ2-2; D remains ambiguous. The V end was cut by 4 bases, the J end by 5 bases, with 12 bases between. The CDR3 covers 14 residues. Germline assignment: CDR1 SGDLS and CDR2 YYNGEE. In DNA form, the CDR3 reads TGTGCCAGCAGCCCCCGGGTCACAACCGGGGAGCTGTTTTTT. Protein: CASSPRVTTGELFF.

A few counts support this clone. The gene calls are TRBV10-3 and TRBJ1-1, with TRBD1 matching 9 bases. Germline loops: CDR1 ENHRY, CDR2 SYGVKD. After removal of 4 bases from V and 3 bases from J, the junction contained 0 bases not matched to a gene. This CDR3 is built from 13 residues. The CDR3 DNA is TGTGCCATCAGTGGACAGGGGGACACTGAAGCTTTCTTT. Translating it yields CAISGQGDTEAFF.

The V and J genes are TRBV6-1 and TRBJ2-2; D not resolved. The V gene lost 2 bases and the J gene lost 4 bases, with 5 bases spanning the gap. CDR3 length: 13 residues. Germline-derived CDR1 and CDR2 are MNHNS and SASEGT. CDR3 loop: CASSERVTGELFF. The CDR3, as DNA: TGTGCCAGCAGTGAAAGAGTCACCGGGGAGCTGTTTTTT.

This chain connects TRBV6-5 to TRBJ2-5; possibly TRBD2 for D (7 bases). V lost 2 bases, J lost 2 bases, and 15 bases lay in between. The V gene's germline CDR1 is MNHEY and CDR2 SVGAGI. The CDR3 loop spans 16 amino acids. The CDR3 nucleotides read TGTGCCAGCAGTTACCTTTGCGGGGGCTATCAAGAGACCCAGTACTTC. This gives the protein CASSYLCGGYQETQYF.

The chain has TRBV5-5 and TRBJ2-7; 10 bases match TRBD1. This CDR3 is built from 14 residues. V gave up 4 bases and J gave up 3 bases; unmatched junction bases: 4. The germline V gene has CDR1 SGHKS and CDR2 YYEKEE (reference sequence). The CDR3 sequence: CASSLRDRGYEQYF. In DNA, the CDR3 is TGTGCCAGCAGCCTGCGGGACAGGGGCTACGAGCAGTACTTC.

The chain uses TRBV30 and TRBJ2-6, with D unresolved. CDR3 size: 15 residues. The germline V gene encodes CDR1 GTSNPN and CDR2 SVGIG (reference sequence). V was shortened by 4 bases and J by 1 base, with 11 bases between the two germline ends. DNA of the CDR3: TGTGCCTGGAATTTAGCCCGGTCTGGGGCCAACGTCCTGACTTTC. Its translation: CAWNLARSGANVLTF. Together with reference TRBV30 and TRBJ2-6, the CDR3 gives the full variable domain: SQTIHQWPATLVQPVGSPLSLECTVEGTSNPNLYWYRQAAGRGLQLLFYSVGIGQISSEVPQNLSASRPQDRQFILSSKKLLLSDSGFYLCAWNLARSGANVLTFGAGSRLTVL.

This chain links TRBV2 with TRBJ2-5; 9 nucleotides agree with TRBD2. V lost 3 bases, J lost 0 bases, and 2 bases stayed unmatched. CDR1 SNHLY and CDR2 FYNNEI come from the germline V gene. CDR3 length: 15 residues. The CDR3: CASSEPSGNQETQYF. The CDR3 DNA reads TGTGCCAGCAGTGAGCCTAGCGGGAACCAAGAGACCCAGTACTTC.

This chain links TRBV7-9 with TRBJ1-1, with 7 bases identical to TRBD1. This CDR3 contains 15 residues. Per germline, CDR1 SEHNR and CDR2 FQNEAQ (reference sequence). V shed 4 bases and J 3 bases; nucleotides not matched to a gene: 8. The CDR3 protein is CASSSRTGRYTEAFF. CDR3 DNA sequence: TGTGCCAGCAGCTCCAGGACAGGTAGATACACTGAAGCTTTCTTT.

The genes are TRBV6-5 and TRBJ1-1; no clear D. Trimming pared 6 bases from V and 1 base from J, leaving 15 bases between. Germline CDR1 and CDR2: MNHEY and SVGAGI. CDR3 length: 15 residues. CDR3 amino acids: CASSRDGGGNTEAFF. The CDR3 DNA follows: TGTGCCAGCAGCCGAGACGGAGGAGGGAACACTGAAGCTTTCTTT.